In this sample, the clone carrying this T cell receptor beta chain turned up once. TCRdb's copy holds only in-frame clones and misses some; the assay was immunoSEQ multiplex PCR. Of approximately 300,000 clones in the sample, 89% are singletons; the top ten hold roughly 5.3%. The study recruited people aged about 18 to 90 years across some 23 US areas. The study counted Cohort 3 donors as recovered given two negative PCRs, clearance, or symptom resolution. This record comes from a study of blood T cell repertoires in COVID-19. The CDR3 runs to 16 residues. V was pared by 5 bases and J by 4 bases, with 11 bases of the junction left unmatched. The V gene's germline CDR1 is LGHNA and CDR2 YNFKEQ.

The sequence came from a man aged 55-75 years who had recovered from COVID-19. The V gene is TRBV4-2, the J gene TRBJ2-3, with 8 nucleotides matching TRBD1. Sequenced sample: PBMCs or T cells enriched from blood (not recorded which). The CDR3 sequence: CASSIGQGEKADTQYF. DNA for the CDR3: TGTGCCAGCAGCATCGGACAGGGAGAAAAGGCAGATACGCAGTATTTT.